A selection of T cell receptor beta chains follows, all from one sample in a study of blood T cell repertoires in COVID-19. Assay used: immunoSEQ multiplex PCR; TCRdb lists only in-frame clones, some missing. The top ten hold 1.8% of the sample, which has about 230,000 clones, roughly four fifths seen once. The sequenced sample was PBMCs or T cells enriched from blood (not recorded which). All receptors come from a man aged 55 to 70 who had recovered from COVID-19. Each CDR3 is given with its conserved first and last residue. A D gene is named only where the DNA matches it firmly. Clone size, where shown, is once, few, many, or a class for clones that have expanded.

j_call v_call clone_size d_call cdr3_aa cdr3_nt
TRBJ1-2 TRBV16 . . CASSQLSQAGGYTF TGTGCCAGCAGCCAATTAAGTCAGGCCGGAGGCTACACCTTC
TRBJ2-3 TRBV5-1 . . CASSSVQSTDTQYF TGCGCCAGCAGCTCAGTACAGAGCACAGATACGCAGTATTTT
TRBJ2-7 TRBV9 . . CASSSHRERAYEQYF TGTGCCAGCAGCTCCCATCGGGAGAGGGCCTACGAGCAGTACTTC
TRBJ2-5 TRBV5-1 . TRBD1 CASSIGQAQETQYF TGCGCCAGCTCCATCGGACAGGCTCAAGAGACCCAGTACTTC
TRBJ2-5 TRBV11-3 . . CASSPRGGTQYF TGTGCCAGCAGCCCGCGTGGAGGGACCCAGTACTTC
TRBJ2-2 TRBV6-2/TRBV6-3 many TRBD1 CASSPQGTDTGELFF TGTGCCAGCAGTCCACAGGGGACGGACACCGGGGAGCTGTTTTTT
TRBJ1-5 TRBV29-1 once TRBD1 CSVGQGDQPQHF TGCAGCGTTGGCCAGGGGGACCAGCCCCAGCATTTT
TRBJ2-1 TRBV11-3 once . CASSLVGRGYEQFF TGTGCCAGCAGCTTAGTTGGCAGGGGCTATGAGCAGTTCTTC
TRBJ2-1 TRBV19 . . CASSIAVGQYNEQFF TGTGCCAGTAGTATCGCGGTCGGTCAGTACAATGAGCAGTTCTTC
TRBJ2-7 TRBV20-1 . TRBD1 CSASRTGFREQYF TGCAGTGCTAGTAGGACAGGGTTTCGCGAGCAGTACTTC
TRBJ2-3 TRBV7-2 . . CASSLARPGTDTQYF TGTGCCAGCAGCTTAGCGAGGCCGGGCACAGATACGCAGTATTTT
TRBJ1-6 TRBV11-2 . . CASSLGSSYNSPLHF TGTGCCAGCAGCTTGGGGAGCTCCTATAATTCACCCCTCCACTTT
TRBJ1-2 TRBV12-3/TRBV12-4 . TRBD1 CASSGQGVGYTF TGTGCCAGCAGCGGACAGGGGGTCGGCTACACCTTC
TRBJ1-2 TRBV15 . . CATSRDRQGDGYTF TGTGCCACCAGCAGAGATCGGCAGGGCGATGGCTACACCTTC
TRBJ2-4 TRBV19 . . CASSIPRLKNIQYF TGTGCCAGTAGTATCCCAAGACTCAAAAACATTCAGTACTTC
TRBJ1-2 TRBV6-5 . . CASSYPSGGGYTF TGTGCCAGCAGTTACCCCAGCGGGGGTGGCTACACCTTC
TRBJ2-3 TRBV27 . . CASSLVRVRTDTQYF TGTGCCAGCAGTTTGGTCAGGGTCCGAACAGATACGCAGTATTTT
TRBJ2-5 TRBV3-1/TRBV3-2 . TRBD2 CASSQASGRVQETQYF TGTGCCAGCAGCCAAGCGTCGGGGAGGGTCCAAGAGACCCAGTACTTC
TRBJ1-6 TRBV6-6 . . CASSYSGRWDSPLHF TGTGCCAGCAGTTACTCGGGGCGATGGGATTCACCCCTCCACTTT
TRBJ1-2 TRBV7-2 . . CASSLTEDVGYTF TGTGCCAGCAGCTTGACGGAGGATGTGGGCTACACCTTC
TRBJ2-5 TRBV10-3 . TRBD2 CAISEGTSGVGETQYF TGTGCCATCAGTGAGGGGACTAGCGGGGTAGGGGAGACCCAGTACTTC
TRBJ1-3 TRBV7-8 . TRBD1 CASRKGAAGNTIYF TGTGCCAGCAGAAAGGGGGCGGCTGGAAACACCATATATTTT
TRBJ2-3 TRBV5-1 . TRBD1 CASSAGDRGLRDTQYF TGCGCCAGCAGCGCGGGGGACAGGGGGCTACGAGATACGCAGTATTTT
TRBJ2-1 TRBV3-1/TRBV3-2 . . CASSQGAGAPSEQFF TGTGCCAGCAGCCAAGGGGCAGGGGCGCCTAGTGAGCAGTTCTTC
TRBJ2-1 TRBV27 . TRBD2 CASKVTSGSSYNEQFF TGTGCCAGCAAGGTGACTAGCGGGAGCTCCTACAATGAGCAGTTCTTC
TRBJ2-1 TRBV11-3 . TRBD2 CASTISGGSSYNEQFF TGTGCCAGCACTATTAGCGGGGGCAGCTCCTACAATGAGCAGTTCTTC
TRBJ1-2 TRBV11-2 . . CASSLDRVPLKYGYTF TGTGCCAGCAGCTTAGACAGGGTGCCCCTCAAGTATGGCTACACCTTC
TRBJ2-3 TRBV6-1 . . CASSEQAGTDTQYF TGTGCCAGCAGTGAACAGGCCGGTACAGATACGCAGTATTTT
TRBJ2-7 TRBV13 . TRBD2 CASSPLAGNYEQYF TGTGCCAGCAGCCCACTAGCGGGGAACTACGAGCAGTACTTC
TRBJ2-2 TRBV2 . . CASSKAPGGVGELFF TGTGCCAGCAGTAAAGCCCCCGGGGGTGTCGGGGAGCTGTTTTTT
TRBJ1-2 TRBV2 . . CASAILPRRPYGYTF TGTGCCAGCGCCATACTGCCGAGGCGGCCCTATGGCTACACCTTC
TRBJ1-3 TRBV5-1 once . CASSRDFGNTIYF TGCGCCAGCAGCCGGGACTTCGGAAACACCATATATTTT
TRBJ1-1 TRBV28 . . CASGRTANTEAFF TGTGCCAGCGGTAGGACAGCGAACACTGAAGCTTTCTTT
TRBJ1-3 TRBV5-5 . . CASSRAQQGAGNTIYF TGTGCCAGCAGCAGAGCCCAACAGGGTGCTGGAAACACCATATATTTT
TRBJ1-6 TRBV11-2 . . CASSLDTFSYNSPLHF TGTGCCAGCAGCTTGGACACTTTCTCCTATAATTCACCCCTCCACTTT
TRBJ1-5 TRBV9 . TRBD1 CASSVAGGDQPQHF TGTGCCAGCAGCGTAGCAGGGGGCGATCAGCCCCAGCATTTT
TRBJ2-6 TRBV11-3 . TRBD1 CASSPDRTRSGANVLTF TGTGCCAGCAGCCCGGACAGGACCCGCTCTGGGGCCAACGTCCTGACTTTC
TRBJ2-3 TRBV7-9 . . CASSLNQADTQYF TGTGCCAGCAGCTTAAATCAGGCAGATACGCAGTATTTT
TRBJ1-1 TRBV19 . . CASSARDSSEAFF TGTGCCAGTAGTGCACGCGACAGTTCGGAGGCTTTCTTT
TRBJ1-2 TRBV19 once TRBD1 CASSILGQPFYGYTF TGTGCCAGTAGTATTCTGGGACAGCCATTCTATGGCTACACCTTC
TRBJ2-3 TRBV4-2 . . CASSQQTSSTDTQYF TGTGCCAGCAGCCAACAAACTAGCAGCACAGATACGCAGTATTTT
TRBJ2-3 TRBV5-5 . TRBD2 CASSILAGGTTSTDTQYF TGTGCCAGCAGCATTCTAGCGGGGGGCACTACTAGCACAGATACGCAGTATTTT
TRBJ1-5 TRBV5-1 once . CASSLAGVGNQPQHF TGCGCCAGCAGCTTGGCGGGGGTCGGCAATCAGCCCCAGCATTTT
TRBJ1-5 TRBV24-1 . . CATSDRDTEPQHF TGTGCCACCAGTGACCGGGACACCGAGCCCCAGCATTTT
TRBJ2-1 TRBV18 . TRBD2 CASSPWTSGGPSSYNEQFF TGTGCCAGCTCACCATGGACTAGCGGGGGGCCTAGCTCCTACAATGAGCAGTTCTTC
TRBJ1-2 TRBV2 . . CASSPGHGYGYTF TGTGCCAGCAGTCCAGGGCACGGATATGGCTACACCTTC
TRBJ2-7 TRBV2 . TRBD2 CASRGGGLWEQYF TGTGCCAGCAGGGGGGGAGGGCTGTGGGAGCAGTACTTC
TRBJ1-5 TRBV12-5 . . CASGSDRRIWPQHF TGTGCTAGTGGTTCAGACAGGCGAATTTGGCCCCAGCATTTT
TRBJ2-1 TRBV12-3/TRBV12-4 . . CASSYTGTEQFF TGTGCCAGCAGTTATACAGGGACTGAGCAGTTCTTC
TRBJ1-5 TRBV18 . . CASSRGEGNQPQHF TGTGCCAGCTCAAGAGGGGAGGGGAATCAGCCCCAGCATTTT
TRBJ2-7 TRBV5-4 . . CASSLEASYEQYF TGTGCCAGCAGCTTGGAGGCTAGCTACGAGCAGTACTTC
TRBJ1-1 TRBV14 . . CASSLGLTEAFF TGTGCCAGCAGCCTCGGTCTCACTGAAGCTTTCTTT
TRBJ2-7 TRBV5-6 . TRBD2 CASRRSGGAGYEQYF TGTGCCAGCAGGCGTAGCGGGGGGGCCGGGTACGAGCAGTACTTC
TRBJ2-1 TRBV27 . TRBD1 CASSPPGTGGHEQFF TGTGCCAGCAGTCCCCCCGGGACAGGGGGCCATGAGCAGTTCTTC